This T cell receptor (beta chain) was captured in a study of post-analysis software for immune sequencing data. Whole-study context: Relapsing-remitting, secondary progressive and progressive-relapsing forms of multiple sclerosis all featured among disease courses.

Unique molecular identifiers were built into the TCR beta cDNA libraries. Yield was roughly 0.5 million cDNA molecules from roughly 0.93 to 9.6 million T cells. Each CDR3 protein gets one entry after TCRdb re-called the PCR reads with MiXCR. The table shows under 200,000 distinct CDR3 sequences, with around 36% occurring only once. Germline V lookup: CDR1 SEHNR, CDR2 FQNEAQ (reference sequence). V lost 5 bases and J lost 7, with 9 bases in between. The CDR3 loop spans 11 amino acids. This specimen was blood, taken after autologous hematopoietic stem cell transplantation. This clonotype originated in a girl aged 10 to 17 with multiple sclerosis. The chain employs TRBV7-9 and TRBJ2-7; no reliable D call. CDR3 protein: CASSPSQEQYF. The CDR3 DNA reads TGTGCCAGCAGCCCCTCACAAGAGCAGTACTTC.